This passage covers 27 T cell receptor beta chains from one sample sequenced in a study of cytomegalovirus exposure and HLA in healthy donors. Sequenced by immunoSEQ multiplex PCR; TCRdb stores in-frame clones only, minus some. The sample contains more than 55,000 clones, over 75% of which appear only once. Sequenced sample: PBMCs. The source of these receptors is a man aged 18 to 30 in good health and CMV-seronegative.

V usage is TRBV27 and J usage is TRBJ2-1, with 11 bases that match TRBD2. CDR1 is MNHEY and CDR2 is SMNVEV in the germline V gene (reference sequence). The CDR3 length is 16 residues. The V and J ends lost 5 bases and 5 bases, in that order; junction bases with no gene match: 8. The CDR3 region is CASSLPIAGGHNEQFF. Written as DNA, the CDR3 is TGTGCCAGCAGTCTACCTATAGCGGGAGGGCACAATGAGCAGTTCTTC.

The CDR3 reads CSVVVYNEQFF. CDR3 coding DNA: TGCAGCGTTGTCGTGTACAATGAGCAGTTCTTC. The chain couples TRBV29-1 to TRBJ2-1; D is ambiguous. The CDR3 is 11 residues long. The V and J ends lost 4 bases and 4 bases respectively, with 5 bases between them. Looked up from germline, CDR1 is SQVTM and CDR2 is ANQGSEA.

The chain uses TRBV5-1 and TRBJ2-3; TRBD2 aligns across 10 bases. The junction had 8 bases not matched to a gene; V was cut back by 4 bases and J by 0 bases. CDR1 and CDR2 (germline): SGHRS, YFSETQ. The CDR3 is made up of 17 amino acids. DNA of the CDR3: TGCGCCAGCAGCCCCGGACTAGCGGTTCGCAGCACAGATACGCAGTATTTT. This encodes CASSPGLAVRSTDTQYF.

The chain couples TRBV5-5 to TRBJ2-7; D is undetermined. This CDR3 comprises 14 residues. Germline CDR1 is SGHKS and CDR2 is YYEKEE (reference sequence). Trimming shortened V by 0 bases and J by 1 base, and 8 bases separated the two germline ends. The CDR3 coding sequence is TGTGCCAGCAGCTTGGTTGGCAGATCCTACGAGCAGTACTTC. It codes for CASSLVGRSYEQYF.

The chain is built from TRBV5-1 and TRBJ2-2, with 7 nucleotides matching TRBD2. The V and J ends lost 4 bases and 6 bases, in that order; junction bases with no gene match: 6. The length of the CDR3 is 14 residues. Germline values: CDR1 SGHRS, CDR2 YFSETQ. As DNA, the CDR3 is TGCGCCAGCAGCCCCGGACTAGTGGCCGGGGAGCTGTTTTTT. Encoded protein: CASSPGLVAGELFF.

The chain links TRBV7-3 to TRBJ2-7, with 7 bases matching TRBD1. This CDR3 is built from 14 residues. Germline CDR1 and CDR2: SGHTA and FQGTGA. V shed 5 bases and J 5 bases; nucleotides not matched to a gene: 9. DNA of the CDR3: TGTGCCAGCAGCCAACAACAGGGGCTGGACGAGCAGTACTTC. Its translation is CASSQQQGLDEQYF. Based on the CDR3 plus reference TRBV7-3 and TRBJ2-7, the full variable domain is GAGVSQTPSNKVTEKGKYVELRCDPISGHTALYWYRQSLGQGPEFLIYFQGTGAADDSGLPNDRFFAVRPEGSVSTLKIQRTERGDSAVYLCASSQQQGLDEQYFGPGTRLTVT.

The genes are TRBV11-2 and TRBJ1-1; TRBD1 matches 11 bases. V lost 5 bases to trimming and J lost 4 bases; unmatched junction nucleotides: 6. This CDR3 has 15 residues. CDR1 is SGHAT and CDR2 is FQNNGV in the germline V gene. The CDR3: CASSEGTGGITEAFF. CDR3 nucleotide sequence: TGTGCCAGCAGCGAAGGGACAGGGGGGATCACTGAAGCTTTCTTT.

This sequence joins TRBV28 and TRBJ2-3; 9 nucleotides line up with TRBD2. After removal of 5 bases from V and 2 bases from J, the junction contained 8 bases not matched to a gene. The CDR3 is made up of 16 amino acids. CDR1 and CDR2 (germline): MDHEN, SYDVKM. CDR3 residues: CASSLPLAGSTDTQYF. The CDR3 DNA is TGTGCCAGCAGTCTGCCTCTAGCGGGGTCCACAGATACGCAGTATTTT.

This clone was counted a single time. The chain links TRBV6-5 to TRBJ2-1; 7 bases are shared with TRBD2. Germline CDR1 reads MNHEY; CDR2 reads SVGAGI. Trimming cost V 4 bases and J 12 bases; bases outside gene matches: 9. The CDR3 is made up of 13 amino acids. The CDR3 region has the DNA TGTGCCAGCAGTTTCCGAGCGGGGCTGATGCAGTTCTTC. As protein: CASSFRAGLMQFF.

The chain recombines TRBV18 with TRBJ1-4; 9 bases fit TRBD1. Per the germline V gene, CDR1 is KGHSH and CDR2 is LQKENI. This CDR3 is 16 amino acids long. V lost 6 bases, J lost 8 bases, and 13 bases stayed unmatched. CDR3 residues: CASSPTSGTGMEKLFF. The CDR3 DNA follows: TGTGCCAGCTCTCCGACGTCCGGGACAGGGATGGAAAAACTGTTTTTT. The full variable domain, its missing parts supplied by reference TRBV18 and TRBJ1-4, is NAGVMQNPRHLVRRRGQEARLRCSPMKGHSHVYWYRQLPEEGLKFMVYLQKENIIDESGMPKERFSAEFPKEGPSILRIQQVVRGDSAAYFCASSPTSGTGMEKLFFGSGTQLSVL.

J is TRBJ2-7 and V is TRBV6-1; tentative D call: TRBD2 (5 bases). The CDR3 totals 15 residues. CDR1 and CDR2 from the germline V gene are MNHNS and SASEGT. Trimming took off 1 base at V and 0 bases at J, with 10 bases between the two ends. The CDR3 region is CASSEVGGSSYEQYF. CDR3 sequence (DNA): TGTGCCAGCAGTGAAGTAGGAGGAAGCTCCTACGAGCAGTACTTC.

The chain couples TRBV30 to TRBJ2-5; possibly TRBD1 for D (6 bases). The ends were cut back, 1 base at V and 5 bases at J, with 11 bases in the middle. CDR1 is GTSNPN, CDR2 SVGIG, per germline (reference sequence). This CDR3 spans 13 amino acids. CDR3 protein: CAWSGGRGETQYF. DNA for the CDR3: TGTGCCTGGAGTGGGGGGCGAGGCGAGACCCAGTACTTC.

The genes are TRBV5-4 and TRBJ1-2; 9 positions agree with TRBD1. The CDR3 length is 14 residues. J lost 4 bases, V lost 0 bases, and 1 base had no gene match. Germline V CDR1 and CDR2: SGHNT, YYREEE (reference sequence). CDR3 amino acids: CASSLVGQGYGYTF. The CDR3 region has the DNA TGTGCCAGCAGCTTGGTGGGACAGGGCTATGGCTACACCTTC.

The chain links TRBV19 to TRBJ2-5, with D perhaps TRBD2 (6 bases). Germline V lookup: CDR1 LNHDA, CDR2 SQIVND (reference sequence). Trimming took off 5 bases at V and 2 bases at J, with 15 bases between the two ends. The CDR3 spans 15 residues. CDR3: CASSVRAGKQETQYF. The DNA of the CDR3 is TGTGCCAGTAGTGTAAGAGCGGGCAAACAAGAGACCCAGTACTTC.

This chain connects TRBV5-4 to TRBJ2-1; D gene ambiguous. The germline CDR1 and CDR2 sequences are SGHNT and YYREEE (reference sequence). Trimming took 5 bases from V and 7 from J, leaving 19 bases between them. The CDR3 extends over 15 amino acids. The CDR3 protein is CASSPRRVSENEQFF. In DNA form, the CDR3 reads TGTGCCAGCAGTCCGAGACGGGTGTCGGAGAATGAGCAGTTCTTC.

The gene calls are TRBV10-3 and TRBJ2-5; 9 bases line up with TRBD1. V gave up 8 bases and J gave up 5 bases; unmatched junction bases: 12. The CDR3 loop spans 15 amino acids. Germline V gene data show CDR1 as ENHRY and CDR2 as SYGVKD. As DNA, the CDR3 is TGTGCCATCGGGACAGGGACCTCCTTTATTGAGACCCAGTACTTC. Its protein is CAIGTGTSFIETQYF.

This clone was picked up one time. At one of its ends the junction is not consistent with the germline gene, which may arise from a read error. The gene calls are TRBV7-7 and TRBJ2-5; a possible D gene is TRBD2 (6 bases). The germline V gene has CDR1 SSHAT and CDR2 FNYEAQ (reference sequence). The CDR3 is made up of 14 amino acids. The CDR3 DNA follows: TGTGCTAGCAGCTTAGCGTCGGGGGTCGAGACCCAGTACTTC. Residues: CASSLASGVETQYF.

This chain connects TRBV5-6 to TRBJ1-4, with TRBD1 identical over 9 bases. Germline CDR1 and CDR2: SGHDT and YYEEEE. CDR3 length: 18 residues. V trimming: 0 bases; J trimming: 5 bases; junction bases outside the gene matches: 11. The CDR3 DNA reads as TGTGCCAGCAGCTTGGGTCCGGGACAGGGAAGAGTGAATGAAAAACTGTTTTTT. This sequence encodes CASSLGPGQGRVNEKLFF.

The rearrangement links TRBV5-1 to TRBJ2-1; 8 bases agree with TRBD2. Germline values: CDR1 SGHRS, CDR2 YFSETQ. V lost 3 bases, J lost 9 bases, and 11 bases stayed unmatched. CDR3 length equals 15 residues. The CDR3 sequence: CASSSLSGSFTEQFF. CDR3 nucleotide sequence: TGCGCCAGCAGCTCCCTGAGCGGGAGTTTCACTGAGCAGTTCTTC.

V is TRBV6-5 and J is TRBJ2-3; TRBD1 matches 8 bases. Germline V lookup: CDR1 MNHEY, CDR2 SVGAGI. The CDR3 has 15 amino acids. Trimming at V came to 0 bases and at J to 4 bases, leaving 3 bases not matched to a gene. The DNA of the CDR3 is TGTGCCAGCAGTTACTCGGAGACAGGGGCAGATACGCAGTATTTT. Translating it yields CASSYSETGADTQYF.

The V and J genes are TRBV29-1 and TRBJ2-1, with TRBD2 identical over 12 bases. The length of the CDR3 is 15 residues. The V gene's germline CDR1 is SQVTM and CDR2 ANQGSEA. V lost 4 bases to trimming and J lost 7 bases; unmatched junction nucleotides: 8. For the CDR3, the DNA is TGCAGCGTTGGGGCTAGCGGGAGGGCTGGGAATGAGCAGTTCTTC. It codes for CSVGASGRAGNEQFF.

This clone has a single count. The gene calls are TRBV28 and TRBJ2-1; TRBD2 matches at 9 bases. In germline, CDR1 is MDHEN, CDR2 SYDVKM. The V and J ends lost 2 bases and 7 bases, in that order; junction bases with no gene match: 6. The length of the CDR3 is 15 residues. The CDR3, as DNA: TGTGCCAGCAGTTTACCGGCGGGGGGGAAAAATGAGCAGTTCTTC. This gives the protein CASSLPAGGKNEQFF.

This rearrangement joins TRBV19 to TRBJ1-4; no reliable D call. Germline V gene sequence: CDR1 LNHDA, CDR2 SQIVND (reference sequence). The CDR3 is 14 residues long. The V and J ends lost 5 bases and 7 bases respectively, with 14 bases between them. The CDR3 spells CASSLVEEVEKLFF. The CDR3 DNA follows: TGTGCCAGTAGTCTCGTGGAGGAGGTTGAAAAACTGTTTTTT.

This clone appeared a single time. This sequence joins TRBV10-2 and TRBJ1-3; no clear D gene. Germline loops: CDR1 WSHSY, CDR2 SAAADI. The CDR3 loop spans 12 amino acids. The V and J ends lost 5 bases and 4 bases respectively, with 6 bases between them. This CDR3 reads CASSPGGNTIYF. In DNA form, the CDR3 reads TGCGCCAGCAGTCCAGGAGGAAACACCATATATTTT.

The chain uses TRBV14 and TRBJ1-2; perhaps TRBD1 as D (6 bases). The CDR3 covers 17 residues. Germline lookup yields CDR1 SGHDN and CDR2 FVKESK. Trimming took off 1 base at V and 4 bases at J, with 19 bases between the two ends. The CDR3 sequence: CASSQGKTGLGRYGYTF. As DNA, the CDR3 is TGTGCCAGCAGCCAAGGGAAAACAGGGCTTGGGCGCTATGGCTACACCTTC.

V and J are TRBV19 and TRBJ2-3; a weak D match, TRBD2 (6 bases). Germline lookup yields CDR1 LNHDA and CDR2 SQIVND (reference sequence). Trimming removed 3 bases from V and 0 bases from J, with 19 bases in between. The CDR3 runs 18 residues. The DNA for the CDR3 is TGTGCCAGTAGTATCCCATCCTGGAGGGGCGGGAGCACAGATACGCAGTATTTT. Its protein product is CASSIPSWRGGSTDTQYF.

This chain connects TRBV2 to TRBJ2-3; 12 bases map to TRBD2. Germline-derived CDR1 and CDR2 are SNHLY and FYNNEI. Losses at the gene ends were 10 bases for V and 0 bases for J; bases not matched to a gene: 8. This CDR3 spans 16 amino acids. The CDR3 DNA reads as TGTGCCACCCGGCCACTAGCGGGAGGAAGCACAGATACGCAGTATTTT. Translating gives CATRPLAGGSTDTQYF.